The TCR beta chain under discussion was sequenced for a study of OX40 agonist ivuxolimab in advanced cancers. Across the study: The study treated patients with ivuxolimab, an agonistic anti-OX40 (CD134) antibody. Participants, approximately 81% male, averaged roughly 60 years of age, ranging from about 23 to 85. Partial responses were achieved by three patients, of whom one had hepatocellular carcinoma and two had cutaneous melanoma. Overall study results and limits: Antigen targets of the expanded peripheral T cells went undetermined.

Germline CDR1 is ENHRY and CDR2 is SYGVKD. Trimming removed 8 bases from V and 5 bases from J; junction bases left unmatched: 6. CDR3 size: 13 residues. A remark on this clone: Its matching antigen is unknown.

Data came from immunoSEQ multiplex PCR; TCRdb stores just in-frame clones and leaves some out. Of about 110,000 clones in the sample, about nine tenths are singletons; the top ten hold 0.27%. The chain recombines TRBV10-3 with TRBJ2-5; 9 bases fit TRBD2. This sample comprised CD4+ or CD8+ T cells sorted from blood, obtained in a trial of the OX40 agonist ivuxolimab. This clonotype was sampled from an adult with an advanced solid tumor such as melanoma, head and neck, liver or kidney cancer. CDR3 sequence: CAILAGVGETQYF. The CDR3 DNA follows: TGTGCCATCTTAGCGGGAGTAGGTGAGACCCAGTACTTC.